This T cell receptor (beta chain) is drawn from a study of T cells in Graves' hyperthyroidism and ophthalmopathy. Study-level findings and limits: Ophthalmopathy was model-predicted a median around seven months pre-onset. Among clonotypes expanded in thyroid above 0.001, most were also found in blood.

V was clipped by 5 bases and J by 4 bases; unmatched bases: 8. The CDR3 length is 14 residues. Investigators excluded patients with uncontrolled infection, other autoimmune disease, pregnancy or lactation. Used for diagnoses were clinical symptoms, serum thyroxine and TRAb, thyroid ultrasound and orbital computed tomography. Researchers amplified the TCR beta CDR3 regions from RNA transcripts. The TCR CDR3 first-round RT-PCR relied on the HTBI primer set. TCRdb itself ran the multiplex PCR reads through MiXCR, one entry per CDR3 protein. The sample shows about 640,000 distinct CDR3 sequences, 45% of them seen only once. About this clonotype itself: Antigen: not known.

The receptor comes from an adult man with Graves' disease, either hyperthyroidism or ophthalmopathy (not recorded which). The specimen was peripheral blood or thyroid tissue (not recorded which). The rearrangement uses TRBV12-3 or TRBV12-4 and TRBJ2-7, with 7 nucleotides matching TRBD1. CDR3 nucleotides: TGTGCCAGCAGTCTGCGACAGGGTAATTACGAGCAGTACTTC. The encoded protein is CASSLRQGNYEQYF.